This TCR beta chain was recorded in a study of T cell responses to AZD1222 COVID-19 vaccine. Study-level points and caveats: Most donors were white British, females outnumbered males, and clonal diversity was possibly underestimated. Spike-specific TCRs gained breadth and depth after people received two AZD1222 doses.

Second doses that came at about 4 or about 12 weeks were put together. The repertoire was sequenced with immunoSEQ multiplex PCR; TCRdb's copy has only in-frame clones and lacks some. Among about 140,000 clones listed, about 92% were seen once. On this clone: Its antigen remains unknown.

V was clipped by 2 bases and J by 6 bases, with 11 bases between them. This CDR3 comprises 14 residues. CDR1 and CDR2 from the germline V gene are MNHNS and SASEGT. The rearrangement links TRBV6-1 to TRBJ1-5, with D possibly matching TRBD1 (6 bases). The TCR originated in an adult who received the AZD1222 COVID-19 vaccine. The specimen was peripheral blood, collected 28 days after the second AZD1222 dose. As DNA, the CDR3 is TGTGCCAGCAGTGAATCGGGGGCGGCTCAGCCCCAGCATTTT. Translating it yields CASSESGAAQPQHF.